This T cell receptor beta chain was profiled in a study of T-cell reconstitution after alpha-beta-depleted transplantation in children. After removal of 3 bases from V and 1 base from J, the junction contained 7 bases not matched to a gene. Germline CDR1 is SGHRS and CDR2 is YFSETQ. The CDR3 consists of 15 residues. General study findings and limits: Newly made T cells mostly supplied T-cell counts and diversity one year after transplant. The study traced high day-60 TCRbeta diversity in some patients to surviving recipient T cells and thymic progenitors. Reportedly, alpha-beta T cells present about two months post-transplant originated from several hundred expanded clones of graft origin.

This clonotype was seen many times. Its antigen remains unknown. Unique molecular identifiers were incorporated when the TCRbeta library was constructed. TCRdb analysed the PCR reads with MiXCR anew, one entry per CDR3 protein. This table holds 900,000 or so distinct CDR3 sequences, 16% found once. Sequences were derived from PBMCs, mostly from graft donor cells, sampled 360 days after TCRalphabeta/CD19-depleted stem cell transplant. The chain combines TRBV5-1 with TRBJ2-7, with 7 bases fitting TRBD1. The sequence came from a male patient younger than 18 who had a stem cell transplant for acute lymphoblastic leukemia, so the T cells may come from the graft donor. The CDR3 DNA follows: TGCGCCAGCAGCTGGGGGACAGAGCCTTCCTACGAGCAGTACTTC. Amino acids: CASSWGTEPSYEQYF.